Many counts were recorded for the clone carrying this TCR beta chain. Antigen unknown. These data are taken from a study of early T cells in non-severe SARS-CoV-2 infection. Overall study: Bulk RNA from unsorted whole blood was sequenced; chains were unpaired. Study findings and constraints: Comparison of clonotypes with VDJdb favored anti-spike CD8 responses while missing private and CD4 specificities.

Attachment of unique molecular identifiers to individual cDNA molecules was performed. TCRdb recomputed calls from the 5' RACE reads with MiXCR, one row per CDR3 protein. The data hold about 45,000 distinct CDR3 sequences, with under 14% observed a single time. The receptor was isolated from an adult who was a healthcare worker with PCR-confirmed SARS-CoV-2 infection or an uninfected control (not recorded which). Sequencing was performed on whole blood.

In nucleotides, the CDR3 is TGTGCCAGCAGTTATGGCGGGAGGTACAATGAGCAGTTCTTC. Its translation is CASSYGGRYNEQFF. This rearrangement joins TRBV6-5 to TRBJ2-1; the match to TRBD2 covers 8 bases. V shed 3 bases, J shed 4 bases, and the junction held 2 bases outside the gene matches. The germline CDR1 and CDR2 sequences are MNHEY and SVGAGI. This CDR3 spans 14 amino acids.